The 20 T cell receptor beta chains in this list originate from one sample, sequenced in a study of shared clonotypes between healthy human individuals. Sequencing was performed with immunoSEQ multiplex PCR; in TCRdb, only in-frame clones are kept and a portion is missing. The sample holds about 800,000 clones, 96% seen once. Terminally differentiated effector memory CD45RA+ cells were excluded by CCR7 positive selection of CD45RO-negative cells. The specimen was naive CD8+ T cells sorted from blood. The receptors were gathered from a man in his thirties or forties in good health.

This clone was detected only once. Written as DNA, the CDR3 is TGTGCCAGCAGCTTAGGGGACAGGGGCGACTATGGCTACACCTTC. Amino acids: CASSLGDRGDYGYTF. The V and J genes are TRBV7-9 and TRBJ1-2, with 10 positions matching TRBD1. The CDR3 contains 15 residues. Germline assignment: CDR1 SEHNR and CDR2 FQNEAQ (reference sequence). Trimming cost V 1 base and J 3 bases; bases outside gene matches: 2.

This chain links TRBV5-6 with TRBJ1-1; the D gene is possibly TRBD1 (5 bases). Germline CDR1 SGHDT, CDR2 YYEEEE. V lost 3 bases and J 1 base, leaving 16 bases between the germline ends. The CDR3 runs to 16 residues. The chain's CDR3 is CASSSPGDSRNTEAFF. CDR3 coding DNA: TGTGCCAGCAGCTCCCCGGGTGACAGTCGGAACACTGAAGCTTTCTTT. Combining the CDR3 with reference TRBV5-6 and TRBJ1-1 gives the whole variable domain DAGVTQSPTHLIKTRGQQVTLRCSPKSGHDTVSWYQQALGQGPQFIFQYYEEEERQRGNFPDRFSGHQFPNYSSELNVNALLLGDSALYLCASSSPGDSRNTEAFFGQGTRLTVV.

The rearrangement links TRBV6-5 to TRBJ1-2; TRBD1 agrees at 8 bases. V trimming: 2 bases; J trimming: 7 bases; junction bases outside the gene matches: 6. This CDR3 has 14 residues. Germline CDR1 reads MNHEY; CDR2 reads SVGAGI. CDR3 coding DNA: TGTGCCAGCAGTTACGCAGGACAGGGAATTGGCTACACCTTC. Protein sequence: CASSYAGQGIGYTF.

The chain is built from TRBV6-4 and TRBJ2-7, with D unclear. Germline V gene data show CDR1 as MRHNA and CDR2 as SNTAGT. V was trimmed by 6 bases and J by 0 bases, leaving 9 bases between them. The CDR3 spans 13 residues. CDR3 region: CASRLGPSYEQYF. As DNA, the CDR3 is TGTGCCAGCAGGTTGGGCCCCTCCTACGAGCAGTACTTC.

V and J are TRBV9 and TRBJ2-5, with a possible D match to TRBD1 (5 bases). Germline CDR1 SGDLS, CDR2 YYNGEE. The CDR3 totals 13 residues. Trimming took 0 bases from V and 4 from J, leaving 7 bases between them. The CDR3 reads CASSVGQSETQYF. The CDR3 nucleotides read TGTGCCAGCAGCGTAGGACAGTCAGAGACCCAGTACTTC.

Only one count was recorded for this clone. The V call is TRBV14, the J call TRBJ2-7; D not resolved. The V end was cut by 0 bases, the J end by 6 bases, with 6 bases between. The germline CDR1 and CDR2 sequences are SGHDN and FVKESK. This CDR3 is built from 12 residues. The CDR3 coding sequence is TGTGCCAGCAGCCAAGATCGGGTCGAGCAGTACTTC. Its translation is CASSQDRVEQYF.

This chain joins TRBV29-1 and TRBJ2-1, with TRBD2 matching 9 bases. Germline V CDR1 and CDR2: SQVTM, ANQGSEA. The junction had 7 bases not matched to a gene; V was cut back by 1 base and J by 0 bases. The length of the CDR3 is 17 residues. CDR3 sequence reads: CSVEGSGRTYSYNEQFF. The DNA for the CDR3 is TGCAGCGTTGAAGGCAGCGGGAGGACCTACTCCTACAATGAGCAGTTCTTC.

The rearrangement uses TRBV11-2 and TRBJ2-4; D may be TRBD1 (6 bases). Trimming shortened V by 3 bases and J by 3 bases, and 12 bases separated the two germline ends. The CDR3 length is 15 residues. The germline V gene encodes CDR1 SGHAT and CDR2 FQNNGV. CDR3 sequence: CASSFFTGSKNIQYF. CDR3 bases: TGTGCCAGCAGCTTTTTTACAGGGAGCAAAAACATTCAGTACTTC.

This chain uses TRBV6-5 with TRBJ2-5, with a tentative D call TRBD2 (6 bases). V lost 2 bases and J 4 bases, leaving 17 bases between the germline ends. The germline CDR1 and CDR2 sequences are MNHEY and SVGAGI. The CDR3 has 16 amino acids. As DNA, the CDR3 is TGTGCCAGCAGTTACCATTCCGGCGGGGTGGGAGAGACCCAGTACTTC. Translating gives CASSYHSGGVGETQYF.

This rearrangement joins TRBV20-1 to TRBJ2-4, with D possibly TRBD2 on 5 matching bases. Germline lookup yields CDR1 DFQATT and CDR2 SNEGSKA (reference sequence). V was shortened by 3 bases and J by 7 bases, with 7 bases between the two germline ends. The CDR3 is 11 residues long. This CDR3 reads CSARTGNIQYF. The DNA of the CDR3 is TGCAGTGCTAGGACGGGGAACATTCAGTACTTC.

The chain links TRBV2 to TRBJ2-1, with 10 bases lining up with TRBD2. V lost 6 bases, J lost 5 bases, and 10 bases stayed unmatched. The CDR3 consists of 16 residues. The germline V gene encodes CDR1 SNHLY and CDR2 FYNNEI. This CDR3 reads CASSSSGSGGHNEQFF. The CDR3 DNA follows: TGTGCCAGCAGCTCTAGCGGGAGTGGAGGCCACAATGAGCAGTTCTTC.

This chain joins TRBV7-2 and TRBJ1-1; D ambiguous. Germline V lookup: CDR1 SGHTA, CDR2 FQGNSA. Trimming took off 5 bases at V and 7 bases at J, with 14 bases between the two ends. This CDR3 contains 13 residues. The CDR3 DNA reads TGTGCCAGCAGCCCAACATCGGGTCTTGAAGCTTTCTTT. It translates to CASSPTSGLEAFF. The full variable domain, with the rest looked up from reference TRBV7-2 and TRBJ1-1, is GAGVSQSPSNKVTEKGKDVELRCDPISGHTALYWYRQSLGQGLEFLIYFQGNSAPDKSGLPSDRFSAERTGGSVSTLTIQRTQQEDSAVYLCASSPTSGLEAFFGQGTRLTVV.

The chain joins TRBV4-1 to TRBJ2-2; no definite D call. Germline lookup yields CDR1 MGHRA and CDR2 YSYEKL. The length of the CDR3 is 14 residues. Trimming took 1 base from V and 6 from J, leaving 9 bases between them. Written as DNA, the CDR3 is TGCGCCAGCAGCCAAGGCCCGGTTTCCGGGGAGCTGTTTTTT. Translating it yields CASSQGPVSGELFF.

The CDR3 coding sequence is TGCAGCGTGGAGCGGGAGGCCTACAATGAGCAGTTCTTC. Translating gives CSVEREAYNEQFF. The rearrangement links TRBV29-1 to TRBJ2-1, with 9 nucleotides matching TRBD2. In germline, CDR1 is SQVTM, CDR2 ANQGSEA. The junction had 2 bases not matched to a gene; V was cut back by 6 bases and J by 2 bases. There are 13 residues in the CDR3.

The chain is built from TRBV4-3 and TRBJ1-2; TRBD1 might be the D (5 bases). This CDR3 contains 15 residues. Germline V CDR1 and CDR2: LGHNA, YSLEER. Trimming stripped 1 base from V and 7 bases from J, with 16 bases between. The CDR3 reads CASSQVQGATGGYTF. Here the CDR3 DNA reads TGCGCCAGCAGCCAAGTTCAGGGAGCAACGGGTGGCTACACCTTC.

The rearrangement links TRBV4-3 to TRBJ2-1; 8 bases fit TRBD2. The CDR3 is made up of 15 amino acids. V gave up 0 bases and J gave up 7 bases; unmatched junction bases: 5. Per germline, CDR1 LGHNA and CDR2 YSLEER. The CDR3 protein is CASSQDRTSLNEQFF. The CDR3 region has the DNA TGCGCCAGCAGCCAAGACAGGACTAGCTTAAATGAGCAGTTCTTC.

The V gene is TRBV25-1, the J gene TRBJ1-2; TRBD1 agrees at 7 bases. The CDR3 contains 17 residues. The V and J ends lost 4 bases and 9 bases, in that order; junction bases with no gene match: 20. Germline V gives CDR1 MGHDK, CDR2 SYGVNS. Written as DNA, the CDR3 is TGTGCCAGCAGTGGGGACAGAGAGGGGATCTTTAGGGCCAGCTACACCTTC. This encodes CASSGDREGIFRASYTF.

CDR3 region: CASSKRWDTDSNQPQHF. The DNA for the CDR3 is TGTGCCAGCAGCAAACGTTGGGACACCGATAGCAATCAGCCCCAGCATTTT. V gene TRBV21-1 combines with J gene TRBJ1-5; the table's D call TRBD1 went unverified against the DNA. TRBV21-1 is given as a pseudogene. The CDR3 contains 17 residues.

The V call is TRBV5-6, the J call TRBJ1-1; D uncertain. CDR3 length: 12 residues. V lost 0 bases and J 6 bases, leaving 6 bases between the germline ends. Germline CDR1 and CDR2: SGHDT and YYEEEE. The CDR3 nucleotides are TGTGCCAGCAGCTTGGGGTTTGCTGAAGCTTTCTTT. It codes for CASSLGFAEAFF. The whole variable domain, remainder taken from reference TRBV5-6 and TRBJ1-1, is DAGVTQSPTHLIKTRGQQVTLRCSPKSGHDTVSWYQQALGQGPQFIFQYYEEEERQRGNFPDRFSGHQFPNYSSELNVNALLLGDSALYLCASSLGFAEAFFGQGTRLTVV.

This clone was observed once. The chain has TRBV27 and TRBJ2-7, with D tentatively TRBD2 (7 bases). The CDR3 sequence is 14 residues long. Deletions cut 3 bases from V and 5 bases from J, with 14 bases between. Looked up from germline, CDR1 is MNHEY and CDR2 is SMNVEV (reference sequence). CDR3 sequence: CASSLTAGADEQYF. The CDR3 DNA is TGTGCCAGCAGTTTGACGGCGGGGGCTGACGAGCAGTACTTC.